This TCR beta chain was sequenced during a study of shared clonotypes between healthy human individuals. Study at large: Three plates were used per donor for CD4 naive, three for CD4 memory, two for CD8 naive and one for CD8 memory.

Germline values: CDR1 MDHEN, CDR2 SYDVKM. V shed 5 bases, J shed 1 base, and the junction held 12 bases outside the gene matches. This CDR3 has 18 residues. TCRdb keeps only in-frame clones here, not all; method: immunoSEQ multiplex PCR. This table holds 2 million to 2.5 million clones, 85% to 95% found once. Findings and caveats of the study: Non-shared clonotypes had lower generation probabilities than those shared by all four donors. The authors expected sequencing depth to affect clonotype sharing among donors.

Concerning this clone itself: Its antigen is undetermined.

The sample was naive CD4+ T cells from PBMCs. The subset denotes: CD45RA+ positively selected. J is TRBJ1-5 and V is TRBV28; TRBD1 aligns across 9 bases. The sequence was obtained from a man aged 18-30 years in good health. Some clones in this sample may be carry-over from other donors' samples. CDR3: CASSPTGYRGRSNQPQHF. As DNA, the CDR3 is TGTGCCAGCAGTCCCACCGGATACAGGGGGCGAAGCAATCAGCCCCAGCATTTT.